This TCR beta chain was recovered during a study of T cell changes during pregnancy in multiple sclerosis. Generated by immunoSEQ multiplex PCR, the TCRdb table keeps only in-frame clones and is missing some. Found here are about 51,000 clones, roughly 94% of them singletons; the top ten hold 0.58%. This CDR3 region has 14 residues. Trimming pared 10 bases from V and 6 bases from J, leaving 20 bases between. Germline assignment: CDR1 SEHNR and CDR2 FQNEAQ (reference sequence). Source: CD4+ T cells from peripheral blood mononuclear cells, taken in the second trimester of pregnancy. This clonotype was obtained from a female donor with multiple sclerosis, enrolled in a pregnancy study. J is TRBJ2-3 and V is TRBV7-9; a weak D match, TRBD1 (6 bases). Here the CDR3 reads CATQAGQGTDTQYF. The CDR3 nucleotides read TGTGCCACCCAAGCCGGGCAGGGGACCGATACGCAGTATTTT.